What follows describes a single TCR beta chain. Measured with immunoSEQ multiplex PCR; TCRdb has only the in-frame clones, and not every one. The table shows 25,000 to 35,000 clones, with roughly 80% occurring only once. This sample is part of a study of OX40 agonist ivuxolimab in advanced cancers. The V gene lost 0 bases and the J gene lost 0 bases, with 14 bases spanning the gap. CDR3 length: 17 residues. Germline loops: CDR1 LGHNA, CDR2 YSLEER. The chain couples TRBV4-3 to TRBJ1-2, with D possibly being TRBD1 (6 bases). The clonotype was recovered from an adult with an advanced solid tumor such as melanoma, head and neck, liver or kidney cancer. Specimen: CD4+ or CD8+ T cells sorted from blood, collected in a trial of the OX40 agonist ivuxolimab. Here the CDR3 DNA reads TGCGCCAGCAGCCAAGAGATAAGGGGGGCGGCTAACTATGGCTACACCTTC. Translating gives CASSQEIRGAANYGYTF.